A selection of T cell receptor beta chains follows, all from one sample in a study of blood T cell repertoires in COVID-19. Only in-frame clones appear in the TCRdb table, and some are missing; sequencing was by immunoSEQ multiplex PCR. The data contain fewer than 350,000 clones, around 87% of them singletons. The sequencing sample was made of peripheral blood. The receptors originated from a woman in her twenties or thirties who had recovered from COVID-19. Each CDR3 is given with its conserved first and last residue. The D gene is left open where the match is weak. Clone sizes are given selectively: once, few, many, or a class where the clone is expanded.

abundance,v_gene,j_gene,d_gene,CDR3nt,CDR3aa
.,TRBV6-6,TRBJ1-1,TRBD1,TGTGCCAGCAGTTACAGACAGGGTTGGGACACTGAAGCTTTCTTT,CASSYRQGWDTEAFF
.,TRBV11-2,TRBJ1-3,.,TGTGCCAGCAGCCATGGGGGGAATGGAAACACCATATATTTT,CASSHGGNGNTIYF
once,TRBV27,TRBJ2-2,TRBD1,TGTGCCAGCAGTTCTGGGACAGGTAACACCGGGGAGCTGTTTTTT,CASSSGTGNTGELFF
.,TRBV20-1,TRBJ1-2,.,TGCAGTGCTGAGGGAATGGGTGGCTACACCTTC,CSAEGMGGYTF
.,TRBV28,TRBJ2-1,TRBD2,TGTGCCAGCACTCGGGGACTAGCGGGAGTAGGTGAGCAGTTCTTC,CASTRGLAGVGEQFF
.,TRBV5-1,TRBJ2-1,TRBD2,TGCGCCAGCAGCTTGGATCTAGCGGTCTACAATGAGCAGTTCTTC,CASSLDLAVYNEQFF
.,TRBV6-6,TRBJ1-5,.,TGTGCCAGCACTGATGGACAGAATAGCAATCAGCCCCAGCATTTT,CASTDGQNSNQPQHF
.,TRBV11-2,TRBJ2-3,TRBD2,TGTGCCAGCAGCCCGACTAGCGGGAGGATACCTAGCACAGATACGCAGTATTTT,CASSPTSGRIPSTDTQYF
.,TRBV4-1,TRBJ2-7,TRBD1,TGCGCCAGCAGCTTGGGACAGTCATCCTACGAGCAGTACTTC,CASSLGQSSYEQYF
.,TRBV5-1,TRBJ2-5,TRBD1,TGCGCCAGCAGCCCGGGACAGGGTGGGGAGACCCAGTACTTC,CASSPGQGGETQYF
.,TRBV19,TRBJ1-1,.,TGTGCCAGTAGTATAGGACGCGGGGGCACTGAAGCTTTCTTT,CASSIGRGGTEAFF
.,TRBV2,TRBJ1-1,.,TGTGCCAGCAGTGAACAGACAAACACTGAAGCTTTCTTT,CASSEQTNTEAFF
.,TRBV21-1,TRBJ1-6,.,TGTGCCAGCAGCAAAGCTCCGGGTTTCAATTCACCCCTCCACTTT,CASSKAPGFNSPLHF
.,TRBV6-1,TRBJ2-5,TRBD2,TGTGCCAGCAGTGAAGGGGGGGGGTTGGAGACCCAGTACTTC,CASSEGGGLETQYF
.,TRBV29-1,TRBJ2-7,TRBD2,TGCAGCGTTGACGGACTAGCGGGAGTCGAGCAGTACTTC,CSVDGLAGVEQYF
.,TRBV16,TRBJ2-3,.,TGTGCCAGCAGCCAACAGTCAGATACGCAGTATTTT,CASSQQSDTQYF
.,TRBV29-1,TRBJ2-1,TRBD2,TGCAGCGTTGACCAGGGAGGGCCCTACAATGAGCAGTTCTTC,CSVDQGGPYNEQFF
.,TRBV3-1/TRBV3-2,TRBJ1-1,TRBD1,TGTGCCAGCAGCCTGGGACAGGGTAGGGCCCCTCCTGAAGCTTTCTTT,CASSLGQGRAPPEAFF
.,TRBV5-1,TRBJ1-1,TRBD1,TGCGCCAGCACGGGACAGGTTAACACTGAAGCTTTCTTT,CASTGQVNTEAFF
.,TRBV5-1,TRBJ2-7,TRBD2,TGCGCCAGCAGCCTTCAGCGGGGGAGCCCATACGAGCAGTACTTC,CASSLQRGSPYEQYF
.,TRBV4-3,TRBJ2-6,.,TGCGCCAGCAGCCAAGATCGCTCTGGGGCCAACGTCCTGACTTTC,CASSQDRSGANVLTF
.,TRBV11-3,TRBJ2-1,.,TGTGCCAGCAGCTTACTAAGCGACCCGAGCAATGAGCAGTTCTTC,CASSLLSDPSNEQFF
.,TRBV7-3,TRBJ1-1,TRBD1,TGTGCCAGCAGCCCCACAGGGGCAAACACTGAAGCTTTCTTT,CASSPTGANTEAFF
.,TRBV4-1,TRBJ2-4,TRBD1,TGCGCCAGCAGCCAAGATCCCGGCACAGGGGCTAAAAACATTCAGTACTTC,CASSQDPGTGAKNIQYF
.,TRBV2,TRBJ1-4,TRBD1,TGTGCCAGCTTCCGGGACAGGGGCTACGAAAAACTGTTTTTT,CASFRDRGYEKLFF
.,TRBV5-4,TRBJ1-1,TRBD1,TGTGCCAGCAGCTTGCCTACGGGACAGGGGAACACTGAAGCTTTCTTT,CASSLPTGQGNTEAFF
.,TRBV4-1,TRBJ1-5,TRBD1,TGCGCCAGCAGCATGGAACCCAGGGGGTTGGTGCCCCAGCATTTT,CASSMEPRGLVPQHF
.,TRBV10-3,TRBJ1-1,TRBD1,TGTGCCATCAGTGACGGACAGGGGACGGGGGGCGAAGCTTTCTTT,CAISDGQGTGGEAFF
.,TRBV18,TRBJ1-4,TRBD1,TGTGCCAGCTCACCACCCCGGACAGGGGGAGCTAATGAAAAACTGTTTTTT,CASSPPRTGGANEKLFF
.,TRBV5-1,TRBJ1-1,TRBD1,TGCGCCAGCAGCCGACAGGGGGCTGACACTGAAGCTTTCTTT,CASSRQGADTEAFF
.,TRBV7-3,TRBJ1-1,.,TGTGCCAGCAGCTTGGACAGCGGGGAGAACACTGAAGCTTTCTTT,CASSLDSGENTEAFF
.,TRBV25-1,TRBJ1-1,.,TGTGCCAGCAGTGAAGGGAGGGCCACTGAAGCTTTCTTT,CASSEGRATEAFF
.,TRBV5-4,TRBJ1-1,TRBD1,TGTGCCAGCAGCGTCCGGGACAGTGACACTGAAGCTTTCTTT,CASSVRDSDTEAFF
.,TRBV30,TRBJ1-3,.,TGTGCCTGGAGTGTACTCGTTCGGACAGTCAGATTCTCTGGAAACACCATATATTTT,CAWSVLVRTVRFSGNTIYF